This record looks at one T cell receptor (beta chain) sequence and its context. The antigen remains undetermined. These data come from a study of cytomegalovirus exposure and HLA in healthy donors. Looking at the study overall: Among over 350 genotyped donors, more than 65% fell in the Caucasian-associated ancestry cluster. Study results and caveats: Researchers reportedly found TCR beta sequences accurately predicted most subjects' HLA-A and HLA-B alleles.

The PCR contained 60 Vbeta and 13 Jbeta primers. Sequenced by immunoSEQ multiplex PCR; TCRdb stores in-frame clones only, minus some. The sample records about 120,000 clones, roughly 80% being singletons. This CDR3 contains 14 residues. The junction had 6 bases not matched to a gene; V was cut back by 4 bases and J by 8 bases. Germline V CDR1 and CDR2: MDHEN, SYDVKM. This clonotype was sampled from a female donor in good health and CMV-seronegative. The sequenced material came from PBMCs. V gene TRBV28 combines with J gene TRBJ1-4; 8 bases line up with TRBD1. CDR3: CASSSLQGGEKLFF. As DNA, the CDR3 is TGTGCCAGCAGTTCTCTACAGGGGGGCGAAAAACTGTTTTTT.